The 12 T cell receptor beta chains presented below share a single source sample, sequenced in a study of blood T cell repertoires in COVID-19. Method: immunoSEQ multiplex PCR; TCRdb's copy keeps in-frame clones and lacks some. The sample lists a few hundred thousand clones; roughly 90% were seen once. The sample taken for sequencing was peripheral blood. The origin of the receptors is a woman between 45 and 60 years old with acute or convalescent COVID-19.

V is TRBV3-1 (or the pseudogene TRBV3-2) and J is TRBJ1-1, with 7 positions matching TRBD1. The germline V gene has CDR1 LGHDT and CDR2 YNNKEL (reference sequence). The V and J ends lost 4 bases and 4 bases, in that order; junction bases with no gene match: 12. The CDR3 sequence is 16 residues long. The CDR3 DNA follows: TGTGCCAGCAGCCCCTTACAGGGGATCGGGGGCACTGAAGCTTTCTTT. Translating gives CASSPLQGIGGTEAFF.

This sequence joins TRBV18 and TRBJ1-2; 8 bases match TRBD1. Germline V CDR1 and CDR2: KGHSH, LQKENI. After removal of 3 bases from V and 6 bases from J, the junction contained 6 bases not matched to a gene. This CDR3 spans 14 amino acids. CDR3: CASSPGQGEDGYTF. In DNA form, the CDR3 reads TGTGCCAGCTCACCCGGACAGGGCGAGGATGGCTACACCTTC.

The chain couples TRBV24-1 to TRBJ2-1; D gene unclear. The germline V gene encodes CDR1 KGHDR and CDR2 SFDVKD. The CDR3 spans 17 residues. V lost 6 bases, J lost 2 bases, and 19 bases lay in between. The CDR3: CATSSSTFNKAYNEQFF. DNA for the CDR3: TGTGCCACCAGTAGTAGCACCTTTAATAAGGCCTACAATGAGCAGTTCTTC.

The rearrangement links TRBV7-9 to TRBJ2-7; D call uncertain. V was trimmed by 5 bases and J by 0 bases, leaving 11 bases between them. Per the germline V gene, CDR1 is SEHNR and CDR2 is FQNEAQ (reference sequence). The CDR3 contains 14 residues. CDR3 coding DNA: TGTGCCAGCAGCGCCCCGCTAGTCTCCTACGAGCAGTACTTC. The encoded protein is CASSAPLVSYEQYF.

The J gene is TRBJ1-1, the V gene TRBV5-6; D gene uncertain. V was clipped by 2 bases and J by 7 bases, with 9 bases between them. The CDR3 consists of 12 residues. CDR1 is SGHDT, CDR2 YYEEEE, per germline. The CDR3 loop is CASSLQQFEAFF. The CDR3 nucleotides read TGTGCCAGCAGCTTACAACAGTTTGAAGCTTTCTTT.

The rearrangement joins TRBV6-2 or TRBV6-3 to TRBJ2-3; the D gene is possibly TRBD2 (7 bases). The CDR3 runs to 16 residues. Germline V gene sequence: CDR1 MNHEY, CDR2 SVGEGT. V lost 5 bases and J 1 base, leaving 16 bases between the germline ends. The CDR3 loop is CASSLLGGPGTDTQYF. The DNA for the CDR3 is TGTGCCAGCAGTCTTTTGGGGGGGCCCGGCACAGATACGCAGTATTTT.

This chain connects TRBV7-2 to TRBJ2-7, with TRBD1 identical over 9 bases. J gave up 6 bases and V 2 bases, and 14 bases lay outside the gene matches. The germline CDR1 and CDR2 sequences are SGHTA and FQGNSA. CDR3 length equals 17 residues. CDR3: CASSLFPGPQGAIEQYF. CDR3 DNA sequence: TGTGCCAGCAGCTTATTCCCGGGACCACAGGGGGCGATCGAGCAGTACTTC.

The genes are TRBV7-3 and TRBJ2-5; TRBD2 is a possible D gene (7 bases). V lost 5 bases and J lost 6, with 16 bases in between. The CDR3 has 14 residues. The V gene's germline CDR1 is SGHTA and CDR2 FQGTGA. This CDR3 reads CASSPTGGAKTQYF. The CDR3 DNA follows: TGTGCCAGCAGCCCTACTGGGGGGGCAAAGACCCAGTACTTC.

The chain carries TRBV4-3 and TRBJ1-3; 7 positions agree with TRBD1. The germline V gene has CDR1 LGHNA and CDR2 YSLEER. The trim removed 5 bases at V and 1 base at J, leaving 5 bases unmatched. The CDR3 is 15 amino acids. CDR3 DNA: TGCGCCAGCAGCGGAACAGGGGCTTCTGGAAACACCATATATTTT. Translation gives CASSGTGASGNTIYF.

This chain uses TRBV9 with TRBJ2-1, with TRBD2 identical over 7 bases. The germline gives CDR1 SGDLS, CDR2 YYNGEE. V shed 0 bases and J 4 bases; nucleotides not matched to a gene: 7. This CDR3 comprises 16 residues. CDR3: CASSVAWASGYNEQFF. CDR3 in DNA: TGTGCCAGCAGCGTAGCGTGGGCTAGCGGTTACAATGAGCAGTTCTTC.

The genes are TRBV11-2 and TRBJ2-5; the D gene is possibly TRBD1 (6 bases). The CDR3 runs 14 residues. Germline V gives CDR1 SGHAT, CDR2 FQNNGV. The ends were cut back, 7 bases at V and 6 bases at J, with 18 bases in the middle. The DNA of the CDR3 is TGTGCCAGCACCACATCACAGGGTACAAAGACCCAGTACTTC. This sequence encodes CASTTSQGTKTQYF.

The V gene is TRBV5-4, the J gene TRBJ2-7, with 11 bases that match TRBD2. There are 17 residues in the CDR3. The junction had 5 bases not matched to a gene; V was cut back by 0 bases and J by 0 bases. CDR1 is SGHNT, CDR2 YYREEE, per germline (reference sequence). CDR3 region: CASSLGLAGGSSYEQYF. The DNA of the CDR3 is TGTGCCAGCAGCTTGGGGCTAGCGGGAGGAAGCTCCTACGAGCAGTACTTC.